This T cell receptor beta chain was recorded in a study of human T cells and chemical hapten exposure. Across the whole study: It was small differences in pooled library volume that mainly caused per-sample TCR yields to vary.

In germline, CDR1 is MNHEY, CDR2 SVGEGT. The germline V and J ends were trimmed by 6 bases and 7 bases, with 12 bases remaining between them. CDR3 length: 12 residues. The library attached unique molecular identifiers to individual cDNA molecules. A single record per CDR3 protein comes from TCRdb applying MiXCR to the RACE reads. This repertoire shows roughly 69,000 distinct CDR3 sequences, roughly 11% found once; its top ten account for approximately 2.4%. This sample's time point: patch test 3, about 24 weeks after DPC sensitization. Treatment defined: therapeutic diphenylcyclopropenone sensitization with weekly scalp DPC.

Sequencing used whole blood, obtained in connection with sensitization to the hapten diphenylcyclopropenone (DPC). The sequence was obtained from a woman in her thirties with alopecia areata. Some clones in this sample may be carry-over from other donors' samples. The chain joins TRBV6-2 or TRBV6-3 to TRBJ2-5; D not resolved. CDR3 nucleotide sequence: TGTGCCAGCAGGTTAGGTGGTGGGACCCAGTACTTC. It encodes CASRLGGGTQYF.